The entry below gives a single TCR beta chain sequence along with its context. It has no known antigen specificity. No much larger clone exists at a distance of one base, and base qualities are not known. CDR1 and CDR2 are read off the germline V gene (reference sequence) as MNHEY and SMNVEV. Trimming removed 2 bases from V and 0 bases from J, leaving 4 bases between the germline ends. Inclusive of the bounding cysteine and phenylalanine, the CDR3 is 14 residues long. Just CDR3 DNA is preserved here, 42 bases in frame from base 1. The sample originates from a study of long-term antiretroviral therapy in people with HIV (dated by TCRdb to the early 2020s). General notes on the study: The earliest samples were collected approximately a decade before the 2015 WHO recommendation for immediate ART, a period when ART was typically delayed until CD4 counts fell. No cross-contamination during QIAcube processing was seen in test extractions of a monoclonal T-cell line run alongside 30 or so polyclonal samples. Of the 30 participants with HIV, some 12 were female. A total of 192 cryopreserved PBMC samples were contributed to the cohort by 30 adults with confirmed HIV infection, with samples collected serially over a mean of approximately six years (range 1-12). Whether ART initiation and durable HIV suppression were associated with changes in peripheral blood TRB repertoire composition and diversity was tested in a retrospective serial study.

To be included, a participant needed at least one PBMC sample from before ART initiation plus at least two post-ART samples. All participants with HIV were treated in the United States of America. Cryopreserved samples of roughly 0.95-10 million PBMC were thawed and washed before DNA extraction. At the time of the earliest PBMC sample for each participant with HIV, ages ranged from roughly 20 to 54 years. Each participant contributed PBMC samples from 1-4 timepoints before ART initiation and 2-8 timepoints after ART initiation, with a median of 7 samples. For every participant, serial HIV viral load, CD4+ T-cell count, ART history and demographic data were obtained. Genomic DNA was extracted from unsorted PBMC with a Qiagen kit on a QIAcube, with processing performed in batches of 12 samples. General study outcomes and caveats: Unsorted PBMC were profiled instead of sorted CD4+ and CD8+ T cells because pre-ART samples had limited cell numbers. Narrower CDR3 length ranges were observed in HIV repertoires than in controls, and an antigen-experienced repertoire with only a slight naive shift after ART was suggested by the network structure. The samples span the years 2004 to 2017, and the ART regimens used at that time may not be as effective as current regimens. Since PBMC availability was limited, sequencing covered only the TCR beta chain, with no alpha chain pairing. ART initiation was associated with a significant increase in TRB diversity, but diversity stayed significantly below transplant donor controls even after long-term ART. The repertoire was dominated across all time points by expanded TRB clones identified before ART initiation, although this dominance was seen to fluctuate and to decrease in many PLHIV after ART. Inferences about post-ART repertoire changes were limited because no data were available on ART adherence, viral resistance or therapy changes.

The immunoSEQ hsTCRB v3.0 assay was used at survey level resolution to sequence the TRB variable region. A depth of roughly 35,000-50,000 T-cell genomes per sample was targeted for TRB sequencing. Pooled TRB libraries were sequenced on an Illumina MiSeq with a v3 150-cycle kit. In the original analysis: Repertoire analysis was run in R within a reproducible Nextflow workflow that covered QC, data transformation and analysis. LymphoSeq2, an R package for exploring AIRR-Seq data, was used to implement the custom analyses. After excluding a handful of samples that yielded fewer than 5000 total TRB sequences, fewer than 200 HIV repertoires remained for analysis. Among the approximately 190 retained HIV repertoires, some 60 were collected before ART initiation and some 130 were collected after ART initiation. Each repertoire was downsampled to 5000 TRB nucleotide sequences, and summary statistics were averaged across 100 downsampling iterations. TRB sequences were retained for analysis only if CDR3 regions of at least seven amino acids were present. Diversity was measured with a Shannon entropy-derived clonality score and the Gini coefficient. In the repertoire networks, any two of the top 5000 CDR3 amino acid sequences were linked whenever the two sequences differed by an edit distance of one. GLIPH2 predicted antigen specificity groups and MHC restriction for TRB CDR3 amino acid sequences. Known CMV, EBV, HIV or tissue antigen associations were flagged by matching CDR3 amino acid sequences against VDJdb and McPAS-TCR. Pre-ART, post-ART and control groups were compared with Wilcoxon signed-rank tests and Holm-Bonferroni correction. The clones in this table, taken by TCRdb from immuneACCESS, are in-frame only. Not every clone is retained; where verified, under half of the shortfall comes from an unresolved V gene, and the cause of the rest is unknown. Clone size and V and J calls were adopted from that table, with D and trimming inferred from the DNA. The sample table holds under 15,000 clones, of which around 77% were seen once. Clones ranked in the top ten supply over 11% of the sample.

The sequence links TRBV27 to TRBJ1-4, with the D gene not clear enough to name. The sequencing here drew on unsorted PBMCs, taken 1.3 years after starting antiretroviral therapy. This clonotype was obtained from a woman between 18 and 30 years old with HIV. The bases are TGTGCCAGCAGTTTAGCCGCAACTAATGAAAAACTGTTTTTT. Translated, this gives CASSLAATNEKLFF.